The 24 T cell receptor beta chains presented below share a single source sample, sequenced in a study of tumor-infiltrating lymphocytes in primary liver carcinoma. Priming with a constant-region primer yielded TCR beta cDNA from about 450 ng total RNA. Construction of TCR beta libraries relied on three successive nested multiplex PCR rounds employing slightly modified ARM-PCR. Investigators reported that the first two PCR rounds, at roughly 10 cycles each, used TRBV1-TRBV30 forward primers with a C-beta reverse primer. TCRdb processed the multiplex PCR reads anew with MiXCR; each CDR3 protein has one entry. The profile shows around 330,000 distinct CDR3 sequences, less than 75% of them singletons. Unsorted whole blood yielded blood RNA, and germline DNA was extracted as well. The sequencing input was peripheral blood. These receptors were collected from a man in his forties with primary liver carcinoma and hepatitis B virus infection.

The V and J genes are TRBV12-3 or TRBV12-4 and TRBJ1-2; 7 positions agree with TRBD1. This CDR3 has 13 amino acids. V lost 6 bases to trimming and J lost 8 bases; unmatched junction nucleotides: 9. This CDR3 reads CASRLRGGGGYTF. DNA of the CDR3: TGTGCCAGCAGGTTACGAGGGGGCGGCGGCTACACCTTC.

The chain combines TRBV11-2 with TRBJ2-1; D not certain. This CDR3 has 13 residues. The V and J ends lost 5 bases and 9 bases respectively, with 14 bases between them. Germline V gene data show CDR1 as SGHAT and CDR2 as FQNNGV. DNA of the CDR3: TGTGCCAGCAGCAGTCCTAGGATCGCTGAGCAGTTCTTC. Translating it yields CASSSPRIAEQFF.

As for this clonotype: This may be a read error, as it is one base from a much larger clone. The J gene is TRBJ1-5, the V gene TRBV10-3; 9 bases match TRBD1. The CDR3 extends over 13 amino acids. Germline CDR1 and CDR2: ENHRY and SYGVKD. CDR3 sequence (DNA): TGTGCCACCCGGGACAGGGCAGATCAGCCCCAGCAATTT. Protein: CATRDRADQPQQF.

The V and J genes are TRBV11-1 and TRBJ2-5, with 7 bases identical to TRBD2. This CDR3 contains 14 residues. V shed 5 bases and J 1 base; nucleotides not matched to a gene: 4. Germline V gene sequence: CDR1 SGHAT, CDR2 FQDESV (reference sequence). CDR3 protein: CASSEGRGQETQYF. CDR3 DNA: TGTGCCAGCAGCGAGGGGAGGGGCCAAGAGACCCAGTACTTC. Full variable domain (rest looked up from reference TRBV11-1 and TRBJ2-5): EAEVAQSPRYKITEKSQAVAFWCDPISGHATLYWYRQILGQGPELLVQFQDESVVDDSQLPKDRFSAERLKGVDSTLKIQPAELGDSAMYLCASSEGRGQETQYFGPGTRLLVL.

This clonotype was counted ten times or more. The V gene is TRBV4-3, the J gene TRBJ2-7, with a possible D match to TRBD1 (6 bases). The CDR3 totals 16 residues. V lost 2 bases to trimming and J lost 4 bases, with 18 bases between them. From germline, CDR1 is LGHNA and CDR2 YSLEER. CDR3 in DNA: TGCGCCAGCAGCCAACTCACCGGGACAAAAGGGTACGAGCAGTACTTC. Its protein is CASSQLTGTKGYEQYF.

To note about this clonotype: Since a much larger clone is just one base distant, this may be a read error. This chain links TRBV6-2 or TRBV6-3 with TRBJ2-3; D gene ambiguous. This CDR3 has 12 residues. V lost 6 bases to trimming and J lost 5 bases, with 9 bases between them. The germline V gene has CDR1 MNHEY and CDR2 SVGEGT. CDR3 sequence (DNA): TGTGCCAGCAGATCCCTAGAAGATACGCAGTATTTT. Translating gives CASRSLEDTQYF.

On this clonotype: The CDR3 does not end in the conserved phenylalanine or tryptophan, so this is likely a read error. The limits of the CDR3 on the DNA are not certain, so only TCRdb's listed CDR3 is given. The rearrangement joins TRBV11-1 to TRBJ1-2. The CDR3 region is 14 residues in length, termini included. Germline-derived CDR1 and CDR2 are SGHAT and FQDESV (reference sequence). The CDR3: CASSSEGPWMGYSL.

Concerning this clonotype: A much larger clone lies a single base off, so this may be a read error. The genes are TRBV10-3 and TRBJ2-5, with D unclear. Trimming pared 2 bases from V and 4 bases from J, leaving 5 bases between. This CDR3 is built from 12 residues. Germline V gives CDR1 ENHRY, CDR2 SYGVKD. The CDR3 here is CAISEGVETQYF. The CDR3 DNA sequence: TGTGCCATCAGTGAGGGGGTAGAGACCCAGTACTTC.

This clonotype was counted only a few times. This rearrangement joins TRBV6-1 to TRBJ2-7; D uncertain. The CDR3 totals 16 residues. The germline V and J ends were trimmed by 0 bases and 2 bases, with 14 bases remaining between them. CDR1 is MNHNS and CDR2 is SASEGT in the germline V gene. CDR3 residues: CASSEAYDGRTYEQYF. The CDR3 bases are TGTGCCAGCAGTGAAGCTTACGACGGACGAACCTACGAGCAGTACTTC.

This clonotype was seen a single time. Being one base from a much bigger clone, this may be a read error. The rearrangement uses TRBV6-2 or TRBV6-3 and TRBJ2-3; D may be TRBD1 (6 bases). The CDR3 sequence is 14 residues long. V was shortened by 7 bases and J by 2 bases, with 13 bases between the two germline ends. The V gene's germline CDR1 is MNHEY and CDR2 SVGEGT. CDR3 protein: CASILTGNTDTQYF. In DNA form, the CDR3 reads TGTGCCAGCATTCTAACAGGGAACACAGATACGCAGTATTTT.

V usage is TRBV5-1 and J usage is TRBJ2-5; TRBD1 is a possible D gene (6 bases). Per the germline V gene, CDR1 is SGHRS and CDR2 is YFSETQ. Trimming removed 4 bases from V and 3 bases from J, with 7 bases in between. This CDR3 spans 12 amino acids. CDR3 in amino acids: CASSRDKETQYF. The CDR3 region has the DNA TGCGCCAGCAGCCGGGACAAAGAGACCCAGTACTTC.

On this clonotype: An end of the junction does not agree with germline; a read error may underlie this. This chain uses TRBV4-2 with TRBJ2-5; D remains ambiguous. The CDR3 runs 14 residues. CDR1 and CDR2 from the germline V gene are LGHNA and YNFKEQ. This CDR3 is CASSQEGSLEIQCF. Here the CDR3 DNA reads TGTGCCAGCAGCCAAGAAGGCTCCCTGGAGATCCAGTGCTTC.

This clonotype was counted a few times. The V and J genes are TRBV28 and TRBJ2-7; 7 nucleotides align to TRBD1. Per germline, CDR1 MDHEN and CDR2 SYDVKM. The CDR3 consists of 15 residues. Trimming at V came to 6 bases and at J to 3 bases, leaving 11 bases not matched to a gene. CDR3 sequence reads: CASRHSRQGVYEQYF. The CDR3 DNA reads as TGTGCCAGCAGGCATAGTAGACAGGGCGTCTACGAGCAGTACTTC.

The chain links TRBV5-1 to TRBJ2-7, with 7 positions matching TRBD1. Per the germline V gene, CDR1 is SGHRS and CDR2 is YFSETQ. This CDR3 has 15 residues. V lost 4 bases to trimming and J lost 0 bases; unmatched junction nucleotides: 7. In DNA, the CDR3 is TGCGCCAGCAGCCGAGGGCCAGGGGGCTCCTACGAGCAGTACTTC. Protein product: CASSRGPGGSYEQYF.

With regard to this clonotype: A much more abundant neighbour one base away suggests this may be a read error. The rearrangement joins TRBV29-1 to TRBJ1-2, with a weak D call TRBD1 (5 bases). CDR1 and CDR2 from the germline V gene are SQVTM and ANQGSEA. Trimming shortened V by 0 bases and J by 4 bases, and 12 bases separated the two germline ends. The CDR3 consists of 14 residues. CDR3 nucleotides: TGCAGCGTTGAAGATTGGCCAGGGACCTATGGCTACACCTTC. It is translated as CSVEDWPGTYGYTF.

This clonotype appeared a single time. This chain uses TRBV29-1 with TRBJ2-1; D remains ambiguous. Trimming removed 1 base from V and 6 bases from J, with 10 bases in between. Germline CDR1 is SQVTM and CDR2 is ANQGSEA. This CDR3 region has 13 residues. The chain's CDR3 is CSVEAGSSNEQFF. CDR3 sequence (DNA): TGCAGCGTTGAAGCGGGCTCCAGCAATGAGCAGTTCTTC.

A single count supports this clonotype. V is TRBV12-3 or TRBV12-4 and J is TRBJ1-1, with D unclear. The CDR3 is made up of 11 amino acids. With 9 bases removed from V and 1 base from J, the gap between germline ends came to 6 bases. CDR3: CARTRNTEAFF. The CDR3 DNA reads TGTGCCAGGACAAGGAACACTGAAGCTTTCTTT.

At least ten counts were recorded for this clonotype. Its ends do not fully match the called genes, so a read error is possible. The genes are TRBV4-3 and TRBJ2-3, with 9 bases aligning to TRBD2. The length of the CDR3 is 13 residues. The germline V gene encodes CDR1 LGHNA and CDR2 YSLEER. The CDR3 nucleotides read TGCGCCAGCAGCCAAGACACCGGGACTAGCAGGGATTTT. Residues: CASSQDTGTSRDF.

This clonotype showed up many times. The chain recombines TRBV29-1 with TRBJ1-2, with TRBD1 matching over 11 bases. Germline V gives CDR1 SQVTM, CDR2 ANQGSEA. This CDR3 spans 13 amino acids. V gave up 6 bases and J gave up 7 bases; unmatched junction bases: 7. As DNA, the CDR3 is TGCAGCGTCACCGGACAGGGGGCAAGTGGCTACACCTTC. Translation: CSVTGQGASGYTF. The full variable domain, completed using reference TRBV29-1 and TRBJ1-2, is SAVISQKPSRDICQRGTSLTIQCQVDSQVTMMFWYRQQPGQSLTLIATANQGSEATYESGFVIDKFPISRPNLTFSTLTVSNMSPEDSSIYLCSVTGQGASGYTFGSGTRLTVV.

With respect to this clonotype: This may be a read error, as it is one base from a much larger clone. The J gene is TRBJ2-1, the V gene TRBV6-6; 14 nucleotides match TRBD2. Germline CDR1 reads MNHNY; CDR2 reads SVGAGI (reference sequence). The V segment lost 2 bases and the J segment 9 bases; nucleotides outside the gene matches: 9. The CDR3 covers 17 residues. The CDR3 region has the DNA TGTGCCAGCAGTTACCCCGAGGGACTAGCGGGAGTGGCTGAGCAGTTCTTC. This sequence encodes CASSYPEGLAGVAEQFF.

The CDR3 DNA follows: TGTGCCAGCAGCATAAACAAGGGTGATACGCAGTATTTT. It encodes CASSINKGDTQYF. The chain carries TRBV11-1 and TRBJ2-3; the D is unclear. V was shortened by 5 bases and J by 6 bases, with 12 bases between the two germline ends. The CDR3 has 13 amino acids. Looked up from germline, CDR1 is SGHAT and CDR2 is FQDESV (reference sequence).

The V call is TRBV20-1, the J call TRBJ2-7; D might be TRBD2 (6 bases). From germline, CDR1 is DFQATT and CDR2 SNEGSKA (reference sequence). Trimming pared 3 bases from V and 0 bases from J, leaving 9 bases between. The CDR3 covers 13 residues. The CDR3 region is CSARRDFSYEQYF. In DNA form, the CDR3 reads TGCAGTGCTAGGAGGGACTTCTCCTACGAGCAGTACTTC.

The rearrangement joins TRBV11-1 to TRBJ2-7; 10 bases fit TRBD1. V shed 3 bases and J 10 bases; nucleotides not matched to a gene: 9. This CDR3 contains 14 residues. The V gene's germline CDR1 is SGHAT and CDR2 FQDESV (reference sequence). The DNA of the CDR3 is TGTGCCAGCAGCTTGGGGACAGGGGTCTGGGATCAGTACTTC. Protein product: CASSLGTGVWDQYF.

The chain has TRBV5-5 and TRBJ2-3; D unclear. There are 16 residues in the CDR3. The V gene's germline CDR1 is SGHKS and CDR2 YYEKEE (reference sequence). Trimming stripped 1 base from V and 4 bases from J, with 16 bases between. CDR3 in amino acids: CASSLKAAKGSDTQYF. The CDR3 DNA follows: TGTGCCAGCAGCTTGAAGGCGGCCAAGGGATCAGATACGCAGTATTTT.